The next 8 T cell receptor beta chains were all read from a single sample in a study of blood T cell repertoires in COVID-19. Produced via immunoSEQ multiplex PCR; TCRdb's table is partial and in-frame only. The sample consists of approximately 210,000 clones, 70% to 90% of them appearing once. The sample was peripheral blood. Receptors originate from a woman between 70 and 85 years old with active or convalescent COVID-19.

The chain links TRBV29-1 to TRBJ2-3; 8 nucleotides align to TRBD1. The CDR3 covers 15 residues. From germline, CDR1 is SQVTM and CDR2 ANQGSEA. V shed 5 bases and J 0 bases; nucleotides not matched to a gene: 7. CDR3 bases: TGCAGCGTTTTGAGGACAGGGCAAAGCACAGATACGCAGTATTTT. Translation gives CSVLRTGQSTDTQYF.

V usage is TRBV7-8 and J usage is TRBJ1-6; TRBD1 is a possible D gene (6 bases). With 1 base removed from V and 10 bases from J, the gap between germline ends came to 14 bases. This CDR3 is built from 15 residues. The germline V gene encodes CDR1 SGHVS and CDR2 FQNEAQ. This CDR3 is CASSLVRGAESPLHF. CDR3 nucleotides: TGTGCCAGCAGCTTAGTGCGGGGGGCGGAATCACCCCTCCACTTT.

The CDR3 sequence is CASSRMQPGTAYGYTF. The CDR3 region has the DNA TGTGCCAGCAGCCGGATGCAACCCGGGACAGCCTATGGCTACACCTTC. The chain is built from TRBV4-2 and TRBJ1-2; 7 nucleotides align to TRBD1. The CDR3 runs to 16 residues. V shed 4 bases and J 4 bases; nucleotides not matched to a gene: 12. Per germline, CDR1 LGHNA and CDR2 YNFKEQ.

The chain is built from TRBV9 and TRBJ2-1; 11 positions match TRBD2. CDR3 length equals 16 residues. Germline CDR1 is SGDLS and CDR2 is YYNGEE. Germline trimming cut 4 bases from V and 4 bases from J; bases unmatched to any gene: 7. CDR3 coding DNA: TGTGCCAGCAGCCCAGGGACTAGCGGAGTATACAATGAGCAGTTCTTC. Protein product: CASSPGTSGVYNEQFF.

The V call is TRBV3-1 (or the pseudogene TRBV3-2), the J call TRBJ2-7; tentatively, D is TRBD1 (6 bases). V lost 2 bases to trimming and J lost 3 bases, with 8 bases between them. The CDR3 consists of 13 residues. Germline CDR1 LGHDT, CDR2 YNNKEL (reference sequence). The CDR3: CASSQSRGYEQYF. The CDR3 nucleotides are TGTGCCAGCAGCCAATCCAGGGGCTACGAGCAGTACTTC.

V gene TRBV6-1 combines with J gene TRBJ2-7; 10 nucleotides match TRBD1. The trim removed 1 base at V and 4 bases at J, leaving 4 bases unmatched. The CDR3 covers 15 residues. Germline V gene sequence: CDR1 MNHNS, CDR2 SASEGT. The CDR3 region has the DNA TGTGCCAGCAGTGAAGGGACAGGGGGGTTTTACGAGCAGTACTTC. Protein sequence: CASSEGTGGFYEQYF.

This clone was seen a few times. The chain is built from TRBV3-1 (or the pseudogene TRBV3-2) and TRBJ2-7, with 9 nucleotides matching TRBD2. The length of the CDR3 is 15 residues. Germline V gene data show CDR1 as LGHDT and CDR2 as YNNKEL (reference sequence). J gave up 5 bases and V 0 bases, and 5 bases lay outside the gene matches. The CDR3 sequence is CASSQDASGIDEQYF. The CDR3, as DNA: TGTGCCAGCAGCCAAGATGCTAGCGGGATTGACGAGCAGTACTTC.

This chain uses TRBV4-1 with TRBJ2-2, with TRBD2 matching over 16 bases. CDR3 size: 16 residues. Trimming at V came to 4 bases and at J to 6 bases, leaving 2 bases not matched to a gene. The germline V gene encodes CDR1 MGHRA and CDR2 YSYEKL. CDR3 in DNA: TGCGCCAGCAGCCCGGGACTAGCGGGAGGGCCCGGGGAGCTGTTTTTT. Its protein is CASSPGLAGGPGELFF.